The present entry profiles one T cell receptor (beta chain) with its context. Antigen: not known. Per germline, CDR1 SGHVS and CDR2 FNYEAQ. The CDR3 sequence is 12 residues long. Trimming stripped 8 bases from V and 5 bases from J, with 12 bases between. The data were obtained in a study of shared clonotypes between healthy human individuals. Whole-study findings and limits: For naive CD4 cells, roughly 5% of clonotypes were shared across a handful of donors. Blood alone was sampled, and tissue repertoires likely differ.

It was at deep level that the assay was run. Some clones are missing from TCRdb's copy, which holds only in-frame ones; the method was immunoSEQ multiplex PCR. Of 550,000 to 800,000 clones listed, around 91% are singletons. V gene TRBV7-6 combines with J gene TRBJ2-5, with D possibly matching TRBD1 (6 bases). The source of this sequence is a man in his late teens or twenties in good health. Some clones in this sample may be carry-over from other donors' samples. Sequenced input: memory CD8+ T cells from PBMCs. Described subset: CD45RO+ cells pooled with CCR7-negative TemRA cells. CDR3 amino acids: CASQQGTETQYF. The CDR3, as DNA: TGTGCCAGCCAACAGGGTACGGAGACCCAGTACTTC.